The 14 T cell receptor beta chains in this list originate from one sample, sequenced in a study of STAT3 mutations in large granular lymphocyte leukemia. Study observations and caveats: Every T-cell large granular lymphocyte leukemia patient had at least one immunodominant TCR beta clonotype.

These receptors' targets are unknown. The data were produced by immunoSEQ multiplex PCR, yet TCRdb's version contains in-frame clones alone and is incomplete. The sample holds 30,000 to 35,000 clones; 60% to 85% are singletons and the top ten take approximately 30%. Sequenced sample: peripheral blood mononuclear cells. These receptors all stem from a woman between 45 and 60 years old with T-cell large granular lymphocyte leukemia. Some clones in this sample may be carry-over from other donors' samples.

This clone was detected once. The V gene is TRBV29-1, the J gene TRBJ2-7; unclear D gene. Germline V gene lookup returns CDR1 SQVTM and CDR2 ANQGSEA. The CDR3 spans 11 residues. V was cut by 6 bases and J by 5 bases, with 11 bases left in between. The CDR3 protein is CSVLTLDEQYF. The CDR3 DNA reads TGCAGCGTACTAACTTTGGACGAGCAGTACTTC.

The rearrangement uses TRBV20-1 and TRBJ2-1; unclear D gene. Per the germline V gene, CDR1 is DFQATT and CDR2 is SNEGSKA (reference sequence). The length of the CDR3 is 10 residues. The V gene lost 3 bases and the J gene lost 9 bases, with 6 bases spanning the gap. The CDR3 nucleotides are TGCAGTGCTAGCATGGGTGAGCAGTTCTTC. Amino acid sequence: CSASMGEQFF.

The chain joins TRBV18 to TRBJ1-3; a possible D gene is TRBD1 (5 bases). The CDR3 has 16 residues. V dropped 3 bases and J dropped 4 bases, with 16 bases sitting between them. In germline, CDR1 is KGHSH, CDR2 LQKENI. The DNA of the CDR3 is TGTGCCAGCTCACCCCGGCGGCGGGACGGAGGAAACACCATATATTTT. It is translated as CASSPRRRDGGNTIYF.

V and J are TRBV20-1 and TRBJ1-2, with unresolved D. This CDR3 spans 10 amino acids. Germline V gives CDR1 DFQATT, CDR2 SNEGSKA (reference sequence). V lost 6 bases and J lost 7, with 9 bases in between. In DNA form, the CDR3 reads TGCAGTGCCTATTTTGGTGGCTACACCTTC. This codes for CSAYFGGYTF.

J is TRBJ1-2 and V is TRBV28; D may be TRBD1 (6 bases). Trimming stripped 2 bases from V and 8 bases from J, with 15 bases between. The length of the CDR3 is 14 residues. Germline CDR1 reads MDHEN; CDR2 reads SYDVKM. CDR3 sequence (DNA): TGTGCCAGCAGTTTACCCGGGACACCAACCGGCTACACCTTC. Encoded protein: CASSLPGTPTGYTF.

The chain combines TRBV18 with TRBJ2-3; possible D gene TRBD1, 5 bases. Germline CDR1 is KGHSH and CDR2 is LQKENI. This CDR3 is 15 amino acids long. Between the trimmed V and J ends, which lost 0 bases and 6 bases, there was a span of 13 bases. CDR3 sequence reads: CASSPPGRAQDTQYF. CDR3 coding DNA: TGTGCCAGCTCACCACCGGGCAGGGCCCAGGATACGCAGTATTTT. Based on the CDR3 plus reference TRBV18 and TRBJ2-3, the full variable domain is NAGVMQNPRHLVRRRGQEARLRCSPMKGHSHVYWYRQLPEEGLKFMVYLQKENIIDESGMPKERFSAEFPKEGPSILRIQQVVRGDSAAYFCASSPPGRAQDTQYFGPGTRLTVL.

The chain uses TRBV4-1 and TRBJ2-5, with D possibly TRBD2 on 5 matching bases. Looked up from germline, CDR1 is MGHRA and CDR2 is YSYEKL. CDR3 length: 14 residues. V lost 2 bases and J lost 5, with 12 bases in between. CDR3 sequence reads: CASSQQEVGETQYF. The DNA of the CDR3 is TGCGCCAGCAGCCAACAGGAGGTTGGGGAGACCCAGTACTTC.

This rearrangement joins TRBV29-1 to TRBJ1-2, with 7 bases aligning to TRBD1. J gave up 4 bases and V 6 bases, and 14 bases lay outside the gene matches. In germline, CDR1 is SQVTM, CDR2 ANQGSEA. The CDR3 runs 15 residues. The CDR3 bases are TGCAGCGTACTCTCGACAGGGATGGAGACCTATGGCTACACCTTC. The encoded protein is CSVLSTGMETYGYTF.

The chain has TRBV5-1 and TRBJ1-1, with D unresolved. The CDR3 length is 14 residues. Trimming stripped 7 bases from V and 1 base from J, with 14 bases between. Germline-derived CDR1 and CDR2 are SGHRS and YFSETQ. The CDR3 sequence is CASGEGVKNTEAFF. In DNA, the CDR3 is TGCGCCAGCGGAGAGGGAGTTAAGAACACTGAAGCTTTCTTT.

The V gene is TRBV7-2, the J gene TRBJ1-1; D is uncertain. The V gene's germline CDR1 is SGHTA and CDR2 FQGNSA. The CDR3 runs 13 residues. The germline V and J ends were trimmed by 6 bases and 7 bases, with 15 bases remaining between them. The CDR3 spells CASSRTVAYEAFF. The CDR3 DNA is TGTGCCAGCAGTCGGACGGTCGCTTATGAAGCTTTCTTT.

The chain carries TRBV7-6 and TRBJ1-5; maybe TRBD1 (6 bases). Trimming stripped 1 base from V and 2 bases from J, with 9 bases between. There are 15 residues in the CDR3. Per germline, CDR1 SGHVS and CDR2 FNYEAQ. The CDR3 sequence is CASSLEGGGNQPQHF. DNA of the CDR3: TGTGCCAGCAGCTTAGAAGGGGGGGGCAATCAGCCCCAGCATTTT.

The gene calls are TRBV5-4 and TRBJ2-3; 15 bases fit TRBD2. Germline loops: CDR1 SGHNT, CDR2 YYREEE (reference sequence). V was pared by 5 bases and J by 5 bases, with 15 bases of the junction left unmatched. The CDR3 runs 19 residues. CDR3 nucleotide sequence: TGTGCCAGCAGAGGGGGACTAGCGGGAGGATGGGGGTCAAGAGATACGCAGTATTTT. Its protein is CASRGGLAGGWGSRDTQYF.

This clone was picked up one time. The chain combines TRBV7-8 with TRBJ1-1; D not certain. Germline V gene lookup returns CDR1 SGHVS and CDR2 FQNEAQ. Trimming removed 5 bases from V and 3 bases from J, with 13 bases in between. This CDR3 contains 14 residues. The CDR3 reads CASSGSAGYTEAFF. The CDR3 DNA reads TGTGCCAGCAGCGGGTCGGCGGGGTACACTGAAGCTTTCTTT.

The table lists this clone with a few counts. The rearrangement uses TRBV11-2 and TRBJ2-2; 7 bases align to TRBD1. The CDR3 loop spans 15 amino acids. Germline V lookup: CDR1 SGHAT, CDR2 FQNNGV. The V gene end was trimmed by 6 bases and the J gene end by 0 bases; junction bases not matched to a gene: 4. The CDR3 spells CASRGQTTNTGELFF. CDR3 sequence (DNA): TGTGCCAGCAGGGGACAGACCACGAACACCGGGGAGCTGTTTTTT.